This T cell receptor beta chain was found in a study of blood T cell repertoires in COVID-19. Clones were sequenced by immunoSEQ multiplex PCR, and TCRdb holds only the in-frame ones, with some missing. Of roughly 16,000 clones in the sample, around 87% are singletons; the top ten hold over 10%. From germline, CDR1 is SGHVS and CDR2 FQNEAQ. This CDR3 is 15 amino acids long. V was cut by 1 base and J by 6 bases, with 12 bases left in between. The sequence came from a human donor in a cohort sampled during active COVID-19. The sequenced sample consisted of peripheral blood. The V call is TRBV7-8, the J call TRBJ2-2; possibly TRBD1 for D (5 bases). In DNA, the CDR3 is TGTGCCAGCAGCTTAGGGGCAGGGTGGTCCGGGGAGCTGTTTTTT. The encoded protein is CASSLGAGWSGELFF.